This T cell receptor beta chain was sequenced in a study of blood T cell repertoires in COVID-19. As for the study in general: The analysed material was cDNA or gDNA that came from T cells, B-cell-depleted T cells, or PBMCs.

V was pared by 1 base and J by 3 bases, with 10 bases between. CDR1 and CDR2 from the germline V gene are LGHDT and YNNKEL (reference sequence). This CDR3 contains 14 residues. Profiled with immunoSEQ multiplex PCR; TCRdb holds only in-frame clones, not every one. The table records around 300,000 clones, approximately 86% of them present only once. Cohorts were determined from participant-reported clinical history. This TCR came from a woman under 30 who had recovered from COVID-19. The source material was PBMCs or T cells enriched from blood (not recorded which). The genes are TRBV3-1 (or the pseudogene TRBV3-2) and TRBJ2-7, with a tentative D call TRBD2 (6 bases). CDR3 sequence reads: CASSQGVSGYEQYF. CDR3 nucleotides: TGTGCCAGCAGCCAAGGAGTTAGCGGCTACGAGCAGTACTTC.